These 26 T cell receptor beta chains came from one sample sequenced in a study of blood T cell repertoires in COVID-19. TCRdb keeps only in-frame clones here, not all; method: immunoSEQ multiplex PCR. The data show approximately 56,000 clones, roughly nine tenths seen once. Material for sequencing was peripheral blood. The receptor source for this set is a woman aged 55-69 years with COVID-19, enrolled during active disease.

DNA for the CDR3: TGTGCCAGCAGCCCCGAAGGGGGGGGGCTTATTCAGTACTTC. As protein: CASSPEGGGLIQYF. This sequence joins TRBV9 and TRBJ2-4; D might be TRBD2 (7 bases). This CDR3 is built from 14 residues. Trimming removed 4 bases at V and 10 bases at J, with 18 bases between. The germline V gene has CDR1 SGDLS and CDR2 YYNGEE.

A single count supports this clone. The rearrangement joins TRBV28 to TRBJ2-3, with D maybe TRBD1 (5 bases). The V end was cut by 5 bases, the J end by 0 bases, with 12 bases between. This CDR3 comprises 15 residues. CDR1 and CDR2 from the germline V gene are MDHEN and SYDVKM. CDR3 in amino acids: CASSGAEASTDTQYF. The CDR3 DNA sequence: TGTGCCAGCAGTGGGGCGGAAGCTAGCACAGATACGCAGTATTTT.

This clone came up a few times. The chain employs TRBV27 and TRBJ1-3; the D is unclear. V shed 6 bases and J shed 4 bases, with 10 bases lying between them. Germline V gene lookup returns CDR1 MNHEY and CDR2 SMNVEV (reference sequence). This CDR3 is built from 13 residues. This CDR3 reads CASSPQSGNTIYF. CDR3 sequence (DNA): TGTGCCAGCAGCCCTCAGTCCGGAAACACCATATATTTT.

Points on this clone: Other DNA sequences in this specimen translate into the identical CDR3. V is TRBV5-1 and J is TRBJ1-3; 8 bases match TRBD1. V lost 3 bases to trimming and J lost 2 bases; unmatched junction nucleotides: 1. Germline V CDR1 and CDR2: SGHRS, YFSETQ. This CDR3 is built from 14 residues. The CDR3 sequence is CASSSDRAGNTIYF. CDR3 nucleotides: TGCGCCAGCAGCTCGGACAGGGCTGGAAACACCATATATTTT.

The chain uses TRBV28 and TRBJ2-7; D gene ambiguous. The germline V and J ends were trimmed by 7 bases and 4 bases, with 8 bases remaining between them. This CDR3 spans 11 amino acids. Germline loops: CDR1 MDHEN, CDR2 SYDVKM. In DNA form, the CDR3 reads TGTGCCAGCAATTCACGGTACGAGCAGTACTTC. Residues: CASNSRYEQYF.

The count of this clone is one. The rearrangement uses TRBV7-2 and TRBJ2-7, with 9 bases matching TRBD1. Losses at the gene ends were 5 bases for V and 4 bases for J; bases not matched to a gene: 9. Germline assignment: CDR1 SGHTA and CDR2 FQGNSA. The CDR3 is 15 residues long. The chain's CDR3 is CASSPQGQGGYEQYF. The CDR3 nucleotides read TGTGCCAGCAGCCCCCAGGGACAGGGTGGGTACGAGCAGTACTTC.

The gene calls are TRBV13 and TRBJ1-6, with D unresolved. The CDR3 is made up of 12 amino acids. The ends were cut back, 5 bases at V and 10 bases at J, with 9 bases in the middle. Germline V gives CDR1 PRHDT, CDR2 FYEKMQ (reference sequence). Here the CDR3 reads CASSPSGSPLHF. The DNA for the CDR3 is TGTGCCAGCAGCCCCTCAGGATCACCCCTCCACTTT.

This chain uses TRBV7-9 with TRBJ2-2, with 14 nucleotides matching TRBD2. Per germline, CDR1 SEHNR and CDR2 FQNEAQ (reference sequence). V shed 7 bases and J 1 base; nucleotides not matched to a gene: 5. The CDR3 covers 17 residues. CDR3 amino acids: CASTRGLAGGNTGELFF. The CDR3 nucleotides read TGTGCCAGCACCCGAGGACTAGCGGGGGGGAACACCGGGGAGCTGTTTTTT.

The chain recombines TRBV5-6 with TRBJ2-7, with 9 bases identical to TRBD1. The germline CDR1 and CDR2 sequences are SGHDT and YYEEEE. This CDR3 contains 16 residues. Losses at the gene ends were 3 bases for V and 8 bases for J; bases not matched to a gene: 15. CDR3: CASSSMGRDRVFKQYF. In DNA, the CDR3 is TGTGCCAGCAGCTCGATGGGCCGGGACAGGGTATTCAAGCAGTACTTC.

This chain links TRBV6-2 or TRBV6-3 with TRBJ1-2; D is ambiguous. The CDR3 loop spans 12 amino acids. With 3 bases removed from V and 4 bases from J, the gap between germline ends came to 6 bases. CDR1 MNHEY and CDR2 SVGEGT come from the germline V gene. The CDR3 DNA follows: TGTGCCAGCAGTTATAGGAGCTATGGCTACACCTTC. Amino acid sequence: CASSYRSYGYTF.

The J gene is TRBJ2-7, the V gene TRBV30; D is undetermined. Trimming shortened V by 3 bases and J by 2 bases, and 8 bases separated the two germline ends. The CDR3 totals 12 residues. Germline CDR1 GTSNPN, CDR2 SVGIG (reference sequence). The CDR3 protein is CAWRTETYEQYF. Written as DNA, the CDR3 is TGTGCCTGGAGGACGGAGACCTACGAGCAGTACTTC.

The chain is built from TRBV6-5 and TRBJ1-5, with D possibly being TRBD1 (5 bases). The CDR3 totals 12 residues. The V and J ends lost 8 bases and 6 bases respectively, with 11 bases between them. From germline, CDR1 is MNHEY and CDR2 SVGAGI. CDR3 residues: CASGALIQPQHF. The CDR3 nucleotides read TGTGCCAGCGGGGCCTTGATTCAGCCCCAGCATTTT.

The chain is built from TRBV9 and TRBJ2-7; 8 nucleotides line up with TRBD1. Germline V gene sequence: CDR1 SGDLS, CDR2 YYNGEE. V was pared by 3 bases and J by 4 bases, with 3 bases of the junction left unmatched. The CDR3 is 13 residues long. As DNA, the CDR3 is TGTGCCAGCAGCGGGACAGGGAAATACGAGCAGTACTTC. It is translated as CASSGTGKYEQYF. The complete variable domain, with remaining parts taken from reference TRBV9 and TRBJ2-7, reads DSGVTQTPKHLITATGQRVTLRCSPRSGDLSVYWYQQSLDQGLQFLIQYYNGEERAKGNILERFSAQQFPDLHSELNLSSLELGDSALYFCASSGTGKYEQYFGPGTRLTVT.

This clone came up a few times. The CDR3 sequence is CASSYSREGAPGTIYF. The CDR3 DNA follows: TGTGCCAGCAGTTACTCACGGGAGGGGGCACCGGGCACCATATATTTT. The chain links TRBV6-5 to TRBJ1-3; TRBD1 matches 7 bases. Trimming at V came to 0 bases and at J to 9 bases, leaving 11 bases not matched to a gene. CDR3 size: 16 residues. CDR1 is MNHEY and CDR2 is SVGAGI in the germline V gene.

This chain joins TRBV2 and TRBJ1-5; no clear D. Germline CDR1 SNHLY, CDR2 FYNNEI. There are 13 residues in the CDR3. Trimming removed 11 bases at V and 2 bases at J, with 13 bases between. The CDR3 DNA sequence: TGTGCCTGCCGGCGGCGGGGCAATCAGCCCCAGCATTTT. This codes for CACRRRGNQPQHF.

The chain links TRBV2 to TRBJ2-3; 10 bases line up with TRBD2. This CDR3 contains 15 residues. Trimming cost V 6 bases and J 3 bases; bases outside gene matches: 6. Germline V gene lookup returns CDR1 SNHLY and CDR2 FYNNEI. This chain's CDR3 is CASRPSGGATDTQYF. For the CDR3, the DNA is TGTGCCAGCAGACCAAGCGGGGGGGCAACAGATACGCAGTATTTT.

This chain joins TRBV14 and TRBJ1-1, with TRBD1 matching 7 bases. With 3 bases clipped from V and 10 bases from J, the junction kept 8 bases outside the gene matches. Per the germline V gene, CDR1 is SGHDN and CDR2 is FVKESK. The CDR3 runs to 13 residues. The CDR3 bases are TGTGCCAGCAGCCATCACGGACAGGAACCAGCTTTCTTT. This encodes CASSHHGQEPAFF. The full variable domain, in which reference TRBV14 and TRBJ1-1 provide the parts outside the CDR3, is EAGVTQFPSHSVIEKGQTVTLRCDPISGHDNLYWYRRVMGKEIKFLLHFVKESKQDESGMPNNRFLAERTGGTYSTLKVQPAELEDSGVYFCASSHHGQEPAFFGQGTRLTVV.

V gene TRBV3-1 (or the pseudogene TRBV3-2) combines with J gene TRBJ1-4; D remains ambiguous. The ends were cut back, 3 bases at V and 5 bases at J, with 13 bases in the middle. CDR1 is LGHDT and CDR2 is YNNKEL in the germline V gene (reference sequence). The CDR3 length is 15 residues. The CDR3 DNA follows: TGTGCCAGCAGCCATAACGCGGGCGAGAATGAAAAACTGTTTTTT. This gives the protein CASSHNAGENEKLFF.

The chain combines TRBV3-1 (or the pseudogene TRBV3-2) with TRBJ1-5, with D unclear. Trimming took off 0 bases at V and 6 bases at J, with 9 bases between the two ends. The CDR3 runs to 14 residues. In germline, CDR1 is LGHDT, CDR2 YNNKEL (reference sequence). This CDR3 is CASSQEGGGQPQHF. CDR3 DNA sequence: TGTGCCAGCAGCCAAGAGGGAGGAGGTCAGCCCCAGCATTTT.

The chain employs TRBV7-2 and TRBJ1-4; possible D gene TRBD1, 5 bases. The CDR3 totals 15 residues. In germline, CDR1 is SGHTA, CDR2 FQGNSA. Trimming stripped 3 bases from V and 1 base from J, with 9 bases between. The CDR3 spells CASSFGGGTNEKLFF. The CDR3 DNA follows: TGTGCCAGCAGCTTCGGGGGAGGAACTAATGAAAAACTGTTTTTT.

The J gene is TRBJ2-5, the V gene TRBV19, with a tentative D call TRBD1 (6 bases). Per germline, CDR1 LNHDA and CDR2 SQIVND (reference sequence). Trimming left V 6 bases short and J 7 bases short, with 15 bases between. The CDR3 has 13 residues. The DNA of the CDR3 is TGTGCCAGTAGCGCTACAGGGACGGCGACCCAGTACTTC. Residues: CASSATGTATQYF.

The chain uses TRBV6-2 or TRBV6-3 and TRBJ2-5; a possible D gene is TRBD2 (5 bases). In germline, CDR1 is MNHEY, CDR2 SVGEGT. This CDR3 spans 14 amino acids. The V end lost 6 bases, the J end lost 1 base, and 12 bases lay between the germline ends. CDR3 DNA sequence: TGTGCCAGCAGCCACGGGGTTTTCCAAGAGACCCAGTACTTC. Encoded protein: CASSHGVFQETQYF.

The chain employs TRBV12-3 or TRBV12-4 and TRBJ2-3, with D uncertain. The CDR3 runs to 13 residues. Trimming cost V 2 bases and J 2 bases, with 5 bases left between them. The CDR3 bases are TGTGCCAGCAGTTTACGGGTCACAGATACGCAGTATTTT. Translated: CASSLRVTDTQYF.

The J gene is TRBJ2-2, the V gene TRBV30; maybe TRBD1 (7 bases). The CDR3 sequence is 15 residues long. The V end was cut by 0 bases, the J end by 5 bases, with 13 bases between. From germline, CDR1 is GTSNPN and CDR2 SVGIG (reference sequence). CDR3 in amino acids: CAWSVGAGGTGELFF. The CDR3 DNA is TGTGCCTGGAGTGTAGGGGCAGGGGGGACCGGGGAGCTGTTTTTT.

This chain uses TRBV18 with TRBJ2-3; the D gene is possibly TRBD1 (5 bases). Per germline, CDR1 KGHSH and CDR2 LQKENI. Trimming left V 1 base short and J 0 bases short, with 11 bases between. CDR3 length equals 16 residues. The CDR3 here is CASSPRDRSSTDTQYF. CDR3 DNA sequence: TGTGCCAGCTCACCACGTGACAGAAGTAGCACAGATACGCAGTATTTT.

The chain employs TRBV7-9 and TRBJ2-7; 10 bases are shared with TRBD2. The germline V gene encodes CDR1 SEHNR and CDR2 FQNEAQ (reference sequence). After removal of 6 bases from V and 2 bases from J, the junction contained 4 bases not matched to a gene. The CDR3 length is 14 residues. CDR3 sequence (DNA): TGTGCCAGCAGACCTAGCGGGGGAACCTACGAGCAGTACTTC. It is translated as CASRPSGGTYEQYF.